The 15 T cell receptor beta chains reported below all come from one sample, sequenced in a study of shared clonotypes between healthy human individuals. Generated by immunoSEQ multiplex PCR, the TCRdb table keeps only in-frame clones and is missing some. The repertoire holds roughly 2.5 million clones, with around nine tenths as singletons. Sequencing was performed on naive CD4+ T cells sorted from blood. This sample's subset: CD45RA+ positively selected. All receptors derive from a man between 18 and 29 years old in good health.

About this clone: The sample contains more than one DNA sequence encoding this CDR3. The chain recombines TRBV10-1 with TRBJ2-5; D gene unclear. The V gene lost 6 bases and the J gene lost 5 bases, with 10 bases spanning the gap. This CDR3 is 12 amino acids long. Germline values: CDR1 WNHNN, CDR2 SYGVQD (reference sequence). This CDR3 is CASSDGRETQYF. CDR3 coding DNA: TGCGCCAGCAGCGATGGTCGGGAGACCCAGTACTTC.

V gene TRBV18 combines with J gene TRBJ1-6; D not certain. The CDR3 contains 14 residues. Germline CDR1 KGHSH, CDR2 LQKENI. V was trimmed by 4 bases and J by 7 bases, leaving 11 bases between them. The CDR3 protein is CASSLDGENSPLHF. CDR3 DNA: TGTGCCAGCTCACTAGACGGAGAGAATTCACCCCTCCACTTT.

V and J are TRBV5-4 and TRBJ1-2; the D is unclear. Per the germline V gene, CDR1 is SGHNT and CDR2 is YYREEE (reference sequence). Trimming took 1 base from V and 4 from J, leaving 8 bases between them. This CDR3 region has 13 residues. This chain's CDR3 is CASSLPDLYGYTF. For the CDR3, the DNA is TGTGCCAGCAGCTTGCCCGATCTCTATGGCTACACCTTC.

This clone was counted only a few times. Other DNA sequences in this sample translate to the same CDR3. V and J are TRBV4-3 and TRBJ1-5; 7 nucleotides agree with TRBD1. The junction had 4 bases not matched to a gene; V was cut back by 0 bases and J by 2 bases. The CDR3 has 16 amino acids. The germline gives CDR1 LGHNA, CDR2 YSLEER. Here the CDR3 DNA reads TGCGCCAGCAGCCAAGAGGTAACAGGGGGCAATCAGCCCCAGCATTTT. This gives the protein CASSQEVTGGNQPQHF.

The gene calls are TRBV19 and TRBJ1-1; weak D call: TRBD1 (5 bases). Germline CDR1 LNHDA, CDR2 SQIVND (reference sequence). The CDR3 consists of 12 residues. V was cut by 4 bases and J by 5 bases, with 8 bases left in between. The DNA of the CDR3 is TGTGCCAGTAGTACCAGGGTTACTGAAGCTTTCTTT. Amino acids: CASSTRVTEAFF.

Note on this clone: The sample has other DNA sequences that encode this CDR3 too. The chain couples TRBV19 to TRBJ1-4, with D perhaps TRBD1 (6 bases). Trimming pared 4 bases from V and 5 bases from J, leaving 8 bases between. Per germline, CDR1 LNHDA and CDR2 SQIVND (reference sequence). This CDR3 has 13 amino acids. The CDR3 reads CASSRQGNEKLFF. The CDR3, as DNA: TGTGCCAGTAGTAGGCAGGGGAATGAAAAACTGTTTTTT.

The chain employs TRBV5-5 and TRBJ1-5; the match to TRBD1 covers 7 bases. V dropped 0 bases and J dropped 3; count of bases not matched to a gene: 3. This CDR3 has 15 amino acids. Germline V gene lookup returns CDR1 SGHKS and CDR2 YYEKEE (reference sequence). The CDR3 sequence is CASSLGGQINQPQHF. The CDR3 DNA reads as TGTGCCAGCAGCTTGGGGGGACAGATCAATCAGCCCCAGCATTTT.

This chain links TRBV19 with TRBJ1-5; 8 positions agree with TRBD1. This CDR3 region has 14 residues. Germline-derived CDR1 and CDR2 are LNHDA and SQIVND (reference sequence). Trimming at V came to 6 bases and at J to 6 bases, leaving 7 bases not matched to a gene. CDR3 in DNA: TGTGCCAGTAGCAGGACAGGGACAGGTCAGCCCCAGCATTTT. The encoded protein is CASSRTGTGQPQHF.

Comments on this clone: This sample includes further DNA sequences coding for the same CDR3. V gene TRBV18 combines with J gene TRBJ2-7; either TRBD1 or TRBD2 may fit D (5 bases each). V lost 2 bases, J lost 2 bases, and 7 bases lay in between. Looked up from germline, CDR1 is KGHSH and CDR2 is LQKENI. The CDR3 runs to 13 residues. CDR3 residues: CASSPGTPYEQYF. The CDR3 nucleotides read TGTGCCAGCTCACCAGGGACCCCCTACGAGCAGTACTTC.

This clone was picked up one time. This chain connects TRBV4-3 to TRBJ2-7; 7 bases are a match to TRBD1. The germline CDR1 and CDR2 sequences are LGHNA and YSLEER. V was clipped by 0 bases and J by 4 bases; unmatched bases: 6. The CDR3 is 15 residues long. CDR3 amino acids: CASSQETTGTYEQYF. DNA of the CDR3: TGCGCCAGCAGCCAAGAGACGACAGGGACGTACGAGCAGTACTTC.

The chain carries TRBV5-6 and TRBJ2-3, with 9 bases lining up with TRBD1. V shed 6 bases and J 3 bases; nucleotides not matched to a gene: 2. CDR1 is SGHDT and CDR2 is YYEEEE in the germline V gene. The CDR3 consists of 13 residues. CDR3 DNA: TGTGCCAGCAATGGACAGGGGACAGATACGCAGTATTTT. Protein sequence: CASNGQGTDTQYF.

V gene TRBV5-1 combines with J gene TRBJ2-1; 7 positions agree with TRBD2. V dropped 0 bases and J dropped 2; count of bases not matched to a gene: 5. The CDR3 is 16 amino acids. Germline V gives CDR1 SGHRS, CDR2 YFSETQ. DNA of the CDR3: TGCGCCAGCAGCTTGGTCCGGGGGGTCACCTACAATGAGCAGTTCTTC. Its translation: CASSLVRGVTYNEQFF.

The rearrangement links TRBV7-2 to TRBJ2-1; TRBD2 matches 9 bases. CDR1 SGHTA and CDR2 FQGNSA come from the germline V gene. The V segment lost 3 bases and the J segment 0 bases; nucleotides outside the gene matches: 3. The CDR3 sequence is 16 residues long. This CDR3 reads CASSFPAGGSYNEQFF. CDR3 DNA sequence: TGTGCCAGCAGCTTCCCAGCGGGGGGCTCCTACAATGAGCAGTTCTTC.

The V call is TRBV9, the J call TRBJ2-1, with 11 bases lining up with TRBD2. Germline V gene sequence: CDR1 SGDLS, CDR2 YYNGEE. Trimming took 2 bases from V and 5 from J; bases not matched to a gene: 3. The CDR3 is made up of 15 amino acids. CDR3 residues: CASSVTLAGDNEQFF. The CDR3 DNA follows: TGTGCCAGCAGCGTGACACTAGCGGGAGACAATGAGCAGTTCTTC.

V usage is TRBV11-2 and J usage is TRBJ2-7, with a possible D match to TRBD2 (6 bases). Germline CDR1 and CDR2: SGHAT and FQNNGV. The CDR3 contains 17 residues. Trimming took 2 bases from V and 7 from J, leaving 24 bases between them. The CDR3 region has the DNA TGTGCCAGCAGCTTAATTGCGGGGAGCTTCCTAATAAGTGAGCAGTACTTC. It translates to CASSLIAGSFLISEQYF.